These 11 T cell receptor beta chains share one sample of origin, sequenced in a study of a mutant IDH1 vaccine in newly diagnosed glioma. Time point given: week 47, end of study. Each dose of the vaccine consisted of 300 ug of mutant IDH1 20-mer peptide, with topical imiquimod. Measured with immunoSEQ multiplex PCR; TCRdb has only the in-frame clones, and not every one. The repertoire has tens of thousands of clones, 85% to 90% of them found once; the top ten carry around 12%. These receptors' antigens are unknown. Material: PBMCs, obtained from a glioma patient whose treatment included an IDH1 peptide vaccine. Receptor source: a woman under 40 with glioma.

V is TRBV27 and J is TRBJ2-5; D is unresolved. The CDR3 runs 14 residues. CDR1 is MNHEY and CDR2 is SMNVEV in the germline V gene (reference sequence). V was pared by 3 bases and J by 2 bases, with 10 bases between. The CDR3 region is CASSFSYGQETQYF. DNA for the CDR3: TGTGCCAGCAGTTTTAGCTACGGGCAAGAGACCCAGTACTTC.

This chain links TRBV27 with TRBJ1-1; 7 bases are shared with TRBD1. The V gene end was trimmed by 3 bases and the J gene end by 4 bases; junction bases not matched to a gene: 8. The CDR3 is 15 amino acids. Germline CDR1 reads MNHEY; CDR2 reads SMNVEV (reference sequence). CDR3 amino acids: CASSFLRGHGTEAFF. The CDR3 nucleotides are TGTGCCAGCAGTTTCTTAAGGGGGCATGGCACTGAAGCTTTCTTT.

The genes are TRBV6-1 and TRBJ1-6, with a tentative D call TRBD1 (5 bases). Germline V gene data show CDR1 as MNHNS and CDR2 as SASEGT. This CDR3 is built from 15 residues. Between the trimmed V and J ends, which lost 6 bases and 6 bases, there was a span of 15 bases. The CDR3 protein is CASRTGTGANSPLHF. The CDR3 DNA follows: TGTGCCAGCAGAACCGGGACGGGTGCTAATTCACCCCTCCACTTT.

The V call is TRBV5-1, the J call TRBJ2-2, with D unclear. Between the trimmed V and J ends, which lost 2 bases and 6 bases, there was a span of 11 bases. The length of the CDR3 is 14 residues. Germline lookup yields CDR1 SGHRS and CDR2 YFSETQ. In DNA, the CDR3 is TGCGCCAGCAGCTTAGTAGGGTTGGCCGGGGAGCTGTTTTTT. Protein product: CASSLVGLAGELFF.

The V and J genes are TRBV7-9 and TRBJ1-6, with D possibly being TRBD1 (5 bases). Trimming stripped 2 bases from V and 7 bases from J, with 12 bases between. The germline gives CDR1 SEHNR, CDR2 FQNEAQ (reference sequence). The CDR3 covers 15 residues. The CDR3 sequence: CASSLLDWGNSPLHF. The CDR3 DNA is TGTGCCAGCAGCTTATTAGACTGGGGGAATTCACCCCTCCACTTT.

J is TRBJ2-6 and V is TRBV19, with D tentatively TRBD1 (5 bases). The CDR3 is 16 amino acids. V was cut by 10 bases and J by 0 bases, with 16 bases left in between. Germline V gene data show CDR1 as LNHDA and CDR2 as SQIVND (reference sequence). The CDR3 region has the DNA TGTGCCACTAGGGCAGGACACAACTCTGGGGCCAACGTCCTGACTTTC. Its translation is CATRAGHNSGANVLTF.

This clone was seen only once. The chain carries TRBV2 and TRBJ2-5; D is unresolved. The CDR3 is made up of 13 amino acids. Germline lookup yields CDR1 SNHLY and CDR2 FYNNEI. Trimming left V 8 bases short and J 5 bases short, with 15 bases between. The CDR3 bases are TGTGCCAGCTCACTTAGGGTGGGTGAGACCCAGTACTTC. This codes for CASSLRVGETQYF.

The chain joins TRBV6-5 to TRBJ2-7, with D hard to call. V dropped 0 bases and J dropped 1 base, with 4 bases sitting between them. Germline V gene sequence: CDR1 MNHEY, CDR2 SVGAGI. The CDR3 loop spans 13 amino acids. Here the CDR3 reads CASSYSMSYEQYF. CDR3 in DNA: TGTGCCAGCAGTTACTCGATGTCCTACGAGCAGTACTTC.

The V gene is TRBV5-1, the J gene TRBJ1-2; 8 bases are a match to TRBD1. V lost 3 bases to trimming and J lost 5 bases; unmatched junction nucleotides: 6. Germline V CDR1 and CDR2: SGHRS, YFSETQ. This CDR3 has 14 amino acids. The CDR3 nucleotides are TGCGCCAGCAGCTGGACAGGGACGTCGTATGGCTACACCTTC. Translation gives CASSWTGTSYGYTF.

This clone has just one count. The rearrangement uses TRBV5-1 and TRBJ1-3; D perhaps matches TRBD1 (5 bases). Germline V gives CDR1 SGHRS, CDR2 YFSETQ. This CDR3 contains 15 residues. Trimming pared 1 base from V and 5 bases from J, leaving 13 bases between. CDR3 nucleotide sequence: TGCGCCAGCAGCTTGACCAGGGAAGGGAGAAACACCATATATTTT. It yields the protein CASSLTREGRNTIYF.

The chain joins TRBV14 to TRBJ1-2, with TRBD1 as a possible D gene (5 bases). V lost 1 base, J lost 4 bases, and 13 bases lay in between. The CDR3 covers 15 residues. Per the germline V gene, CDR1 is SGHDN and CDR2 is FVKESK. The CDR3 spells CASSQAVGASYGYTF. The CDR3 nucleotides read TGTGCCAGCAGCCAAGCGGTCGGGGCCAGCTATGGCTACACCTTC.